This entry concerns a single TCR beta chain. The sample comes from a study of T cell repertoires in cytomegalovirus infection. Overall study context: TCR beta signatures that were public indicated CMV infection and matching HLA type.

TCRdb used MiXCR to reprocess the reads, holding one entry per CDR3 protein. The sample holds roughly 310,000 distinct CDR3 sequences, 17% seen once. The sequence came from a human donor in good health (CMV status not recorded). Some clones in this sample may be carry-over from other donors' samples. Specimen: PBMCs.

In DNA form, the CDR3 reads TGTGCCAGTAATCCGGCGCAGATTAATGAAAAACTGTTTTTT. It is translated as CASNPAQINEKLFF. The genes are TRBV6-6 and TRBJ1-4, with D unresolved. CDR3 length: 14 residues. Germline V gives CDR1 MNHNY, CDR2 SVGAGI (reference sequence). Trimming stripped 9 bases from V and 4 bases from J, with 15 bases between.